This T cell receptor beta chain is drawn from a study of blood T cell repertoires in COVID-19. Study context: Samples came from the United States, Italy and Spain, spanning acute and convalescent COVID-19. PBMCs, B-cell-depleted T cells, or T cells were the source of the cDNA or gDNA that made up the material.

J lost 6 bases, V lost 3 bases, and 6 bases had no gene match. The CDR3 is 16 residues long. Germline V lookup: CDR1 KGHDR, CDR2 SFDVKD. Assay: immunoSEQ multiplex PCR; the TCRdb copy retains only in-frame clones and omits some. The sample records 390,000 or so clones, 80% to 90% being singletons. Cohorts were based on clinical histories the participants reported. Cohort 3 recovery required two negative PCRs, clearance, or symptom resolution. This TCR derives from a man younger than 30 who had recovered from COVID-19. The V and J genes are TRBV24-1 and TRBJ2-1; 11 bases fit TRBD2. The sample comprised PBMCs or T cells enriched from blood (not recorded which). The CDR3 coding sequence is TGTGCCACCAGTGATACCACTAGCGGGAGAATCAATGAGCAGTTCTTC. Residues: CATSDTTSGRINEQFF.